The clone carrying this TCR beta chain was seen many times. The record originates from a study of T cells after posttransplantation cyclophosphamide. The CDR3 runs 15 residues. V was shortened by 8 bases and J by 2 bases, with 18 bases between the two germline ends. Germline CDR1 reads SGHTA; CDR2 reads FQGNSA. Generated by immunoSEQ multiplex PCR, the TCRdb table keeps only in-frame clones and is missing some. This sample carries fewer than 35,000 clones, none of them present only once. The TCR comes from a woman in her twenties or thirties in good health and a related stem cell transplant donor. The sequencing input was PBMCs. The chain employs TRBV7-2 and TRBJ1-1, with TRBD1 as a possible D gene (6 bases). CDR3 nucleotide sequence: TGTGCCAGCGGGGCTAGTGGAGGGGGAAACACTGAAGCTTTCTTT. Protein: CASGASGGGNTEAFF.